These 31 T cell receptor beta chains came from one sample sequenced in a study of blood T cells in healthy people across ages (dated by TCRdb to between 2015 and 2017). The library relied on 5' RACE. Sequencing was carried out with an Illumina HiSeq 2500. A second roughly 6 to 12 cycle PCR used a sample-barcoded 5' primer and a J-beta primer mix. TCRdb applied fastp at Q25 and MiXCR to the public reads, then kept only in-frame beta chains. Rows with a matching CDR3 protein are joined into one entry that keeps the most common DNA and genes. The sample yields 790,000 or so distinct CDR3 sequences; 46% were counted once. The ten largest clones represent 15% to 20% of the sample. Sample: blood. The receptors stem from an elderly man in good health.

This clonotype came up many times. The genes are TRBV4-2 and TRBJ2-1; TRBD2 matches at 8 bases. Losses at the gene ends were 3 bases for V and 3 bases for J; bases not matched to a gene: 4. This CDR3 is 15 amino acids long. From germline, CDR1 is LGHNA and CDR2 YNFKEQ. The DNA of the CDR3 is TGTGCCAGCAGCCAGGGAGCGGGAGTCTACAATGAGCAGTTCTTC. Protein: CASSQGAGVYNEQFF.

This clonotype was seen many times. The V and J genes are TRBV20-1 and TRBJ2-1, with a tentative D call TRBD2 (6 bases). The germline V gene encodes CDR1 DFQATT and CDR2 SNEGSKA (reference sequence). Trimming cost V 3 bases and J 2 bases, with 11 bases left between them. The CDR3 is 14 residues long. In DNA form, the CDR3 reads TGCAGTGCTAGGCGGAGGGCTCCCTACAATGAGCAGTTCTTC. This translates into CSARRRAPYNEQFF.

This clonotype was counted between two and nine times. The chain couples TRBV20-1 to TRBJ1-4; D gene ambiguous. Trimming pared 7 bases from V and 0 bases from J, leaving 9 bases between. This CDR3 is built from 13 residues. Per the germline V gene, CDR1 is DFQATT and CDR2 is SNEGSKA (reference sequence). As DNA, the CDR3 is TGCAGTGTACGGATAGCAACTAATGAAAAACTGTTTTTT. Translation gives CSVRIATNEKLFF.

This chain links TRBV6-1 with TRBJ2-7; 8 nucleotides match TRBD1. The V gene's germline CDR1 is MNHNS and CDR2 SASEGT. This CDR3 is 15 amino acids long. With 4 bases clipped from V and 3 bases from J, the junction kept 8 bases outside the gene matches. CDR3 amino acids: CASSVVGTGNYEQYF. The CDR3, as DNA: TGTGCCAGCAGTGTGGTTGGGACAGGAAACTACGAGCAGTACTTC.

The V call is TRBV5-5, the J call TRBJ2-1; 7 bases line up with TRBD2. CDR3 size: 18 residues. The germline V gene encodes CDR1 SGHKS and CDR2 YYEKEE (reference sequence). V shed 6 bases and J 2 bases; nucleotides not matched to a gene: 17. The CDR3 nucleotides are TGTGCCAGCACCACACTTATGGGGAGGGGCCAAACCTACAATGAGCAGTTCTTC. Protein: CASTTLMGRGQTYNEQFF.

J is TRBJ2-1 and V is TRBV5-1; 7 nucleotides match TRBD2. The J call may be faulty, since TRBJ2-7 better matches the DNA end. CDR3 length equals 14 residues. CDR1 is SGHRS and CDR2 is YFSETQ in the germline V gene. CDR3 in DNA: TGCGCCAGCAGCTTAAGGCTAGCGGACAATGAGCAGTACTTC. It codes for CASSLRLADNEQYF.

The gene calls are TRBV2 and TRBJ1-1; 9 nucleotides match TRBD1. V was pared by 7 bases and J by 4 bases, with 7 bases of the junction left unmatched. CDR3 length: 14 amino acids. Looked up from germline, CDR1 is SNHLY and CDR2 is FYNNEI. CDR3 nucleotide sequence: TGTGCCAGCATTTGGACAGGGGATGGCACTGAAGCTTTCTTT. It encodes CASIWTGDGTEAFF.

The chain couples TRBV5-5 to TRBJ2-1, with unresolved D. The CDR3 loop spans 11 amino acids. V was pared by 2 bases and J by 10 bases, with 7 bases between. Germline loops: CDR1 SGHKS, CDR2 YYEKEE (reference sequence). CDR3 nucleotides: TGTGCCAGCAGCTTCGAGGCGGAGCAGTTCTTC. The encoded protein is CASSFEAEQFF.

The chain couples TRBV3-1 to TRBJ2-1; D ambiguous. Trimming removed 7 bases from V and 8 bases from J, with 15 bases in between. The CDR3 contains 13 residues. The germline CDR1 and CDR2 sequences are LGHDT and YNNKEL (reference sequence). This CDR3 reads CASTNSFGDEQFF. The CDR3 region has the DNA TGTGCCAGCACCAACTCTTTTGGGGATGAGCAGTTCTTC.

This clonotype was detected only a few times. The chain uses TRBV5-1 and TRBJ2-5; D gene uncertain. Germline V lookup: CDR1 SGHRS, CDR2 YFSETQ. This CDR3 is 10 amino acids long. CDR3 nucleotides: TGCGCTCGCAGGCAAGAGACCCAGTACTTC. This sequence encodes CARRQETQYF.

V gene TRBV9 combines with J gene TRBJ1-5; the match to TRBD1 covers 7 bases. V lost 3 bases, J lost 3 bases, and 6 bases stayed unmatched. The CDR3 covers 15 residues. From germline, CDR1 is SGDLS and CDR2 YYNGEE. This chain's CDR3 is CASSAGQDPNQPQHF. In nucleotides, the CDR3 is TGTGCCAGCAGCGCCGGACAGGACCCCAATCAGCCCCAGCATTTT.

Many counts were recorded for this clonotype. The chain joins TRBV7-3 to TRBJ2-3; D unclear. CDR3 length equals 13 residues. Trimming took 5 bases from V and 2 from J, leaving 8 bases between them. Per germline, CDR1 SGHTA and CDR2 FQGTGA. CDR3 amino acids: CASSATYTDTQYF. The CDR3 bases are TGTGCCAGCAGCGCCACATACACAGATACGCAGTATTTT.

Concerning this clonotype itself: At one boundary the junction diverges from the germline segment, which might be a read error. The CDR3 protein is CANSPTQTNGYTF. The CDR3, as DNA: TGTGCCAACAGCCCCACCCAAACCAATGGCTACACCTTC. The rearrangement links TRBV11-3 to TRBJ1-2; D is ambiguous. Germline V gene data show CDR1 as SGHNT and CDR2 as YENEEA. This CDR3 contains 13 residues.

V is TRBV27 and J is TRBJ2-1, with TRBD2 as a possible D gene (5 bases). The ends were cut back, 5 bases at V and 14 bases at J, with 13 bases in the middle. The CDR3 is made up of 11 amino acids. Germline V gene data show CDR1 as MNHEY and CDR2 as SMNVEV (reference sequence). The CDR3 DNA is TGTGCCAGCAGTCTCGGGGAGATGGAGTTCTTC. Residues: CASSLGEMEFF.

In this sample, this clonotype turned up a few times. The CDR3 loop is CSVEGAGFDEQYF. The CDR3 DNA is TGCAGCGTTGAAGGAGCGGGATTCGACGAGCAGTACTTC. The J gene is TRBJ2-7, the V gene TRBV29-1, with 7 bases that match TRBD2. After removal of 1 base from V and 5 bases from J, the junction contained 5 bases not matched to a gene. Germline V gives CDR1 SQVTM, CDR2 ANQGSEA. The CDR3 covers 13 residues.

This clonotype showed up just once. An end of the junction differs from the germline gene, which may be a read error. The J gene is TRBJ2-3, the V gene TRBV5-1, with 12 positions matching TRBD1. The CDR3 totals 15 residues. Germline CDR1 is SGHRS and CDR2 is YFSETQ. Here the CDR3 reads CASGLGQGASDTQYF. The CDR3 DNA is TGCGCCAGCGGCTTGGGACAGGGGGCCTCGGATACGCAGTATTTT. Full variable domain (missing parts from reference TRBV5-1 and TRBJ2-3): KAGVTQTPRYLIKTRGQQVTLSCSPISGHRSVSWYQQTPGQGLQFLFEYFSETQRNKGNFPGRFSGRQFSNSRSEMNVSTLELGDSALYLCASGLGQGASDTQYFGPGTRLTVL.

This clonotype was seen more than once but under ten times. The V call is TRBV9, the J call TRBJ1-2; the D is unclear. V shed 0 bases and J shed 4 bases, with 7 bases lying between them. Germline CDR1 reads SGDLS; CDR2 reads YYNGEE. CDR3 length: 13 residues. The CDR3 region has the DNA TGTGCCAGCAGCGTAGGCAGTGCCTATGGCTACACCTTC. Encoded protein: CASSVGSAYGYTF.

The CDR3 DNA is TGTGCCAGCAGCTTAGCGCTGGACAACACTGAAGCTTTCTTT. This codes for CASSLALDNTEAFF. The chain couples TRBV7-2 to TRBJ1-1; D ambiguous. The CDR3 totals 14 residues. CDR1 is SGHTA, CDR2 FQGNSA, per germline. Trimming cost V 0 bases and J 2 bases, with 7 bases left between them.

The rearrangement uses TRBV29-1 and TRBJ2-3, with D uncertain. Per the germline V gene, CDR1 is SQVTM and CDR2 is ANQGSEA. V lost 5 bases, J lost 4 bases, and 13 bases lay in between. The CDR3 is made up of 13 amino acids. In DNA form, the CDR3 reads TGCAGCGTTAGTGGGCCCATTCCAGATACGCAGTATTTT. Protein: CSVSGPIPDTQYF.

As regards this clonotype: Given a much more abundant clone one base away, this may be a read error. For the CDR3, the DNA is TGTGCCATCAGTGAGGGACTAGTCGCCTACGGGCAGTACTTC. It translates to CAISEGLVAYGQYF. This rearrangement joins TRBV10-3 to TRBJ2-1; 7 bases are shared with TRBD2. The better agreement between TRBJ2-7 and the DNA end casts doubt on the J call. This CDR3 comprises 14 residues. Germline values: CDR1 ENHRY, CDR2 SYGVKD.

This rearrangement joins TRBV10-3 to TRBJ2-6; maybe TRBD2 (5 bases). Trimming stripped 0 bases from V and 1 base from J, with 7 bases between. Germline assignment: CDR1 ENHRY and CDR2 SYGVKD. The CDR3 has 16 amino acids. The CDR3 is CAISESEGSGANVLTF. Written as DNA, the CDR3 is TGTGCCATCAGTGAGTCAGAGGGATCTGGGGCCAACGTCCTGACTTTC.

Turning to this clonotype: This likely traces to a read error, being one base from a far larger clone. The chain links TRBV3-1 to TRBJ2-4; D call uncertain. With the DNA end fitting TRBJ2-7 better, the J assignment may be wrong. Germline-derived CDR1 and CDR2 are LGHDT and YNNKEL (reference sequence). The CDR3 has 11 residues. The CDR3 nucleotides read TGTGCCAGCAGCCAAGACAACGAGCAGTACTTC. This sequence encodes CASSQDNEQYF.

The V gene is TRBV28, the J gene TRBJ2-2; D gene ambiguous. Germline-derived CDR1 and CDR2 are MDHEN and SYDVKM. Trimming removed 3 bases at V and 6 bases at J, with 11 bases between. The CDR3 covers 14 residues. In DNA, the CDR3 is TGTGCCAGCAGTTTTACCAGTGCCTCCGGGGAGCTGTTTTTT. This gives the protein CASSFTSASGELFF.

This chain connects TRBV28 to TRBJ2-1, with 14 bases aligning to TRBD2. Judging by the DNA end, TRBJ2-7 fits better; the J call may be wrong. This CDR3 is 16 amino acids long. Germline V gene sequence: CDR1 MDHEN, CDR2 SYDVKM. CDR3: CASSSLRLAGGNEQYF. The CDR3 coding sequence is TGTGCCAGCAGTTCTCTTCGACTAGCGGGAGGGAATGAGCAGTACTTC.

At least ten counts were recorded for this clonotype. The gene calls are TRBV11-2 and TRBJ2-3, with D unresolved. V lost 0 bases and J lost 3, with 7 bases in between. The CDR3 covers 14 residues. Germline V gene sequence: CDR1 SGHAT, CDR2 FQNNGV. The CDR3: CASSLEALTDTQYF. The DNA of the CDR3 is TGTGCCAGCAGCTTAGAAGCTCTAACAGATACGCAGTATTTT.

This clonotype was seen ten or more times. Here the CDR3 reads CATSDPAGSSADTQYF. Written as DNA, the CDR3 is TGTGCCACCAGTGATCCGGCGGGTTCGTCCGCAGATACGCAGTATTTT. J is TRBJ2-3 and V is TRBV24-1; D is perhaps TRBD2 (5 bases). CDR3 length: 16 residues. The V end lost 3 bases, the J end lost 4 bases, and 16 bases lay between the germline ends. The germline V gene has CDR1 KGHDR and CDR2 SFDVKD.

The chain combines TRBV12-3 or TRBV12-4 with TRBJ1-2; D uncertain. The CDR3 is 13 amino acids. V was cut by 6 bases and J by 8 bases, with 16 bases left in between. The CDR3 loop is CASSPARLGGYTF. In DNA form, the CDR3 reads TGTGCCAGCAGCCCGGCCCGCTTAGGCGGCTACACCTTC.

V gene TRBV28 combines with J gene TRBJ2-7; D is perhaps TRBD2 (5 bases). The CDR3 spans 14 residues. Trimming stripped 2 bases from V and 3 bases from J, with 11 bases between. Germline CDR1 reads MDHEN; CDR2 reads SYDVKM. CDR3 sequence (DNA): TGTGCCAGCAGTTTAACTGGACTCGACTACGAGCAGTACTTC. Translating gives CASSLTGLDYEQYF.

This clonotype has more than one count but fewer than ten. The chain has TRBV6-2 or TRBV6-3 and TRBJ1-5; weak D call: TRBD1 (5 bases). The CDR3 has 15 amino acids. The V end lost 0 bases, the J end lost 4 bases, and 10 bases lay between the germline ends. The germline CDR1 and CDR2 sequences are MNHEY and SVGEGT. Here the CDR3 reads CASSYSIGGNQPQHF. CDR3 DNA: TGTGCCAGCAGTTACTCGATCGGGGGTAATCAGCCCCAGCATTTT.

The chain recombines TRBV25-1 with TRBJ2-7; 9 nucleotides line up with TRBD1. The CDR3 sequence is 13 residues long. Germline V gene sequence: CDR1 MGHDK, CDR2 SYGVNS. The trim removed 6 bases at V and 3 bases at J, leaving 3 bases unmatched. CDR3 in amino acids: CASSGTGHYEQYF. DNA of the CDR3: TGTGCCAGCAGCGGGACAGGGCACTACGAGCAGTACTTC.

This chain joins TRBV29-1 and TRBJ2-7; 15 nucleotides align to TRBD2. CDR1 SQVTM and CDR2 ANQGSEA come from the germline V gene. This CDR3 has 15 residues. The J segment lost 4 bases and the V segment lost 3 bases, leaving 4 bases of the junction unmatched. The CDR3 protein is CSVEGGTSGRYEQYF. The CDR3 region has the DNA TGCAGCGTTGAGGGGGGGACTAGCGGGAGGTACGAGCAGTACTTC.